Below, one TCR beta chain is given with its context. At one end, the junction sequence differs from germline, possibly due to a read error. The assay was immunoSEQ multiplex PCR, and TCRdb's table has in-frame clones only and misses some. The data show tens of thousands of clones, approximately 78% seen once. This CDR3 region has 14 residues. CDR1 LNHNV and CDR2 YYDKDF come from the germline V gene (reference sequence). The data originate from a study of preoperative IRX-2 immunotherapy in early breast cancer. The treatment was: preoperative locoregional IRX-2 cytokine immunotherapy. This phase Ib study tested locoregional IRX-2 cytokine immunotherapy given before surgery.

V and J are TRBV15 and TRBJ1-5; D gene uncertain. Sequencing used lymph node tissue, obtained after IRX-2 immunotherapy. The clonotype comes from a human donor with breast cancer. DNA for the CDR3: TGTGCCAGCAGCCCCGCAATGGGGAATCAGCCCCAGCATTTT. This translates into CASSPAMGNQPQHF.